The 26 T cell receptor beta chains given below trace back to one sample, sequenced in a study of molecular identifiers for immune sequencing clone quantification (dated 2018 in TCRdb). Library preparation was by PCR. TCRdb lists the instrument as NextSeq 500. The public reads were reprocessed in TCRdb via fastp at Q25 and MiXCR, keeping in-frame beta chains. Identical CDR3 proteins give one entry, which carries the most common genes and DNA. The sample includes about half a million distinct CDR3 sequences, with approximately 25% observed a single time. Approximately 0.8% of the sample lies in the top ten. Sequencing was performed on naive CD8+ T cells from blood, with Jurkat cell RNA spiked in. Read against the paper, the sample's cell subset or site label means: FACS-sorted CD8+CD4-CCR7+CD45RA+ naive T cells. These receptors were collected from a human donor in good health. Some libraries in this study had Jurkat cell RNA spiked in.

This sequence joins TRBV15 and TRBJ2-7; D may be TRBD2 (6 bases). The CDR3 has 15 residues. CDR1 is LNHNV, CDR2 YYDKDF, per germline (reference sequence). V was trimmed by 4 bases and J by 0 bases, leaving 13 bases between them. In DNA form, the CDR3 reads TGTGCCACCAGCACTAAAGACGGGAGCTCCTACGAGCAGTACTTC. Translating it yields CATSTKDGSSYEQYF.

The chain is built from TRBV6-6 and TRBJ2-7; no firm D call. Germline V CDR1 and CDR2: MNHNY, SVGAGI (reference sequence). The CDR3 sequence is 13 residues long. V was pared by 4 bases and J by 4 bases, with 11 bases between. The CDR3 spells CASSFDERYEQYF. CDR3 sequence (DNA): TGTGCCAGCAGTTTTGACGAGAGGTACGAGCAGTACTTC.

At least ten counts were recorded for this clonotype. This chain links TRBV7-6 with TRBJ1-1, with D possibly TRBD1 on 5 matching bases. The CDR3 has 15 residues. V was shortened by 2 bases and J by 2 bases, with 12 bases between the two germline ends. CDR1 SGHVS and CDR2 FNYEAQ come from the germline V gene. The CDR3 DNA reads TGTGCCAGCAGCTTACTGGGGACGGCTAACACTGAAGCTTTCTTT. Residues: CASSLLGTANTEAFF.

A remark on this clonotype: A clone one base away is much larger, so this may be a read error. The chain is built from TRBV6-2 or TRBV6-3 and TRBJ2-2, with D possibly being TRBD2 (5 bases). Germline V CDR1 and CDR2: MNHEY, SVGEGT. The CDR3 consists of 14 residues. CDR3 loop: CASRPFDDTGEPFF. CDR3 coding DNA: TGTGCCAGCAGACCCTTCGATGACACCGGGGAGCCGTTTTTT.

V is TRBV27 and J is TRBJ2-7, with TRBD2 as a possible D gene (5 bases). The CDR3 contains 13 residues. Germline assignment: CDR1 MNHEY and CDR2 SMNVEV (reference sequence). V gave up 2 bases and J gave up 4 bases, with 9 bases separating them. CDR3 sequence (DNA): TGTGCCAGCAGTTTACAAGCGGCGTACGAGCAGTACTTC. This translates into CASSLQAAYEQYF.

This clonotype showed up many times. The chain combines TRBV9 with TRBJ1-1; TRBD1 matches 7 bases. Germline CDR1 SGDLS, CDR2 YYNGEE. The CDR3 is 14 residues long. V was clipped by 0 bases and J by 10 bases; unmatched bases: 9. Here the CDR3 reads CASSVEQGSDGAFF. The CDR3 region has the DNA TGTGCCAGCAGCGTAGAACAGGGGAGTGATGGAGCTTTCTTT.

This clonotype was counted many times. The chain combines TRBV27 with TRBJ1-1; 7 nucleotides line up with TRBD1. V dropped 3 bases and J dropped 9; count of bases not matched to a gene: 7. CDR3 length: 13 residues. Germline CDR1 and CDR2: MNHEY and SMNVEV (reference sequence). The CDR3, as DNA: TGTGCCAGCAGTTTGGGAGGACAGGCCCAAGCTTTCTTT. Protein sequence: CASSLGGQAQAFF.

The CDR3 is CASSYSIGQDNQETQYF. The DNA of the CDR3 is TGTGCCAGCAGTTACTCGATAGGCCAAGACAACCAAGAGACCCAGTACTTC. The rearrangement joins TRBV6-2 or TRBV6-3 to TRBJ2-5; D not certain. The CDR3 spans 17 residues. The V gene's germline CDR1 is MNHEY and CDR2 SVGEGT. V lost 0 bases and J 0 bases, leaving 14 bases between the germline ends.

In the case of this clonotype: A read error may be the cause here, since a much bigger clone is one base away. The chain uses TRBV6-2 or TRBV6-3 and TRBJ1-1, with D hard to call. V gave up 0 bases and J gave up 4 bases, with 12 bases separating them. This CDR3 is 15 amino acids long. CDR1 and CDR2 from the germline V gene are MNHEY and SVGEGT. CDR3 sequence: CASSYSMAQSTEAFF. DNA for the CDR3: TGTGCCAGCAGTTACTCGATGGCCCAGAGCACTGAAGCTTTCTTT.

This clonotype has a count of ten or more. This chain's CDR3 is CASSLVVASGMDTQYF. CDR3 sequence (DNA): TGTGCCAGCAGCTTAGTGGTAGCTAGCGGGATGGATACGCAGTATTTT. The chain is built from TRBV7-2 and TRBJ2-3; 9 bases align to TRBD2. The germline V gene encodes CDR1 SGHTA and CDR2 FQGNSA. V dropped 1 base and J dropped 6; count of bases not matched to a gene: 8. The CDR3 totals 16 residues.

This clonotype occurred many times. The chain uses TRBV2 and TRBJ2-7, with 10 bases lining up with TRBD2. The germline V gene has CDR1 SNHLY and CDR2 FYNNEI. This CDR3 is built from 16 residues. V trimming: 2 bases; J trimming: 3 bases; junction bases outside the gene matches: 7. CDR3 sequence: CASSEFTSGAGYEQYF. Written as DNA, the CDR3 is TGTGCCAGCAGTGAATTTACTAGCGGGGCCGGCTACGAGCAGTACTTC.

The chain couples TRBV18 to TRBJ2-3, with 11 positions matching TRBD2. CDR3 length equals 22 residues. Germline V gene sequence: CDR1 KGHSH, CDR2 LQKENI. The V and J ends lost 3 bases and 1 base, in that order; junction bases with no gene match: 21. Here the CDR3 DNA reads TGTGCCAGCTCACCGCGACTGGATGTAGCGGGGGGGCCCCTGGCGGGCACAGATACGCAGTATTTT. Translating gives CASSPRLDVAGGPLAGTDTQYF.

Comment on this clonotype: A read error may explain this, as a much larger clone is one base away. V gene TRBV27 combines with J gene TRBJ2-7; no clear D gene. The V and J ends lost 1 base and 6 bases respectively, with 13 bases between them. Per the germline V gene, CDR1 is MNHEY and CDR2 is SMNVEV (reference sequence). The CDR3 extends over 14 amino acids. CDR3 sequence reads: CASSLYKGLGEQYF. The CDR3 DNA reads TGTGCCAGCAGTTTATACAAGGGTCTGGGCGAGCAGTACTTC.

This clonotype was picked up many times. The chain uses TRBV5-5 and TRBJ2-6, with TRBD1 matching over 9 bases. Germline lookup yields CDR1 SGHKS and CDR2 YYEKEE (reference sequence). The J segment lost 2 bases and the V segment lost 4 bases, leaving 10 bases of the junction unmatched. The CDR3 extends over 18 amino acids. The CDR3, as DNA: TGTGCCAGCAGCAACCGGGACAGGGTGTTGACTGGGGCCAACGTCCTGACTTTC. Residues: CASSNRDRVLTGANVLTF.

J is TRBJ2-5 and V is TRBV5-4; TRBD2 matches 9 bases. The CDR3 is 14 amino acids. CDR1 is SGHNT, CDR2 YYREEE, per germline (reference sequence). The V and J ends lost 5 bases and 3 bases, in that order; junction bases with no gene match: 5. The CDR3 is CASRVGGGEETQYF. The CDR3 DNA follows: TGTGCCAGCAGAGTCGGCGGGGGGGAAGAGACCCAGTACTTC.

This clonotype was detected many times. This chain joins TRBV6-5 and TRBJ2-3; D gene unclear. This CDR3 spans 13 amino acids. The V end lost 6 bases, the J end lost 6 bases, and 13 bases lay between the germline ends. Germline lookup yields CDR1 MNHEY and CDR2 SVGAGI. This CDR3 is CASRYQGRDTQYF. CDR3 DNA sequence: TGTGCCAGCAGGTACCAAGGAAGGGATACGCAGTATTTT.

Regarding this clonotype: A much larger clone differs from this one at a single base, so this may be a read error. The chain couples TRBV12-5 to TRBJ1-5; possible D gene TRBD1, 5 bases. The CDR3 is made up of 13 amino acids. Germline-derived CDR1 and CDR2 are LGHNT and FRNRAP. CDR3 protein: CASALGGDQSQHF. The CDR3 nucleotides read TGTGCTAGTGCTTTAGGAGGGGATCAGTCCCAGCATTTT.

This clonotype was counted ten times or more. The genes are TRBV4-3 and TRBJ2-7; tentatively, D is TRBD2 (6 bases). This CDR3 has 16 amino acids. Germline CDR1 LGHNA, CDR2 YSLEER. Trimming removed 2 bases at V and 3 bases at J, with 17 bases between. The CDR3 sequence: CASSQSRATGVYEQYF. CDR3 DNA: TGCGCCAGCAGCCAATCACGCGCGACGGGGGTCTACGAGCAGTACTTC.

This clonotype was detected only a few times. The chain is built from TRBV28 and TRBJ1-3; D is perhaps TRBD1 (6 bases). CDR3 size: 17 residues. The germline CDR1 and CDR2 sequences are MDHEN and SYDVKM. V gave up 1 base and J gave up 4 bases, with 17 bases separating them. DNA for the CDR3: TGTGCCAGCAGTTTATACCCCCCCGAAGGGGGGGGAAACACCATATATTTT. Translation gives CASSLYPPEGGGNTIYF.

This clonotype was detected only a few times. This CDR3 is CASSLVTGPSEAFF. CDR3 DNA sequence: TGTGCCAGCAGCTTAGTTACCGGACCGAGTGAAGCTTTCTTT. This chain links TRBV11-2 with TRBJ1-1, with D hard to call. The CDR3 consists of 14 residues. V was cut by 1 base and J by 7 bases, with 13 bases left in between. CDR1 SGHAT and CDR2 FQNNGV come from the germline V gene.

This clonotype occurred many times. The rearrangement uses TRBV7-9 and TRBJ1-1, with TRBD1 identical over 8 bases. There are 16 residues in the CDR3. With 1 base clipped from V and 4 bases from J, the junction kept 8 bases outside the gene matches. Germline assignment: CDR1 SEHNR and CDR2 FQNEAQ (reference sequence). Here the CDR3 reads CASSLGPQGASTEAFF. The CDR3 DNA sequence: TGTGCCAGCAGCTTAGGACCCCAGGGGGCCAGCACTGAAGCTTTCTTT.

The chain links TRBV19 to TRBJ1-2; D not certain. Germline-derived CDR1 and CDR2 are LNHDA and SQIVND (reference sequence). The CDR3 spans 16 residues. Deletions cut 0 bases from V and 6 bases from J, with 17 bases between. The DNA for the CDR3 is TGTGCCAGTAGTATAGATCAGTCCACCATCTTGGATGGCTACACCTTC. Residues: CASSIDQSTILDGYTF.

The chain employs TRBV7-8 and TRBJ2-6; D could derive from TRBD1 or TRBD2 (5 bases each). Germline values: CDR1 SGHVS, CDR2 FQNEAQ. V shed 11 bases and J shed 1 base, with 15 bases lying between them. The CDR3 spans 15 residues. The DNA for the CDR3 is TGTGCCTGTACGCAGGGAGTGTCTGGGGCCAACGTCCTGACTTTC. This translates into CACTQGVSGANVLTF.

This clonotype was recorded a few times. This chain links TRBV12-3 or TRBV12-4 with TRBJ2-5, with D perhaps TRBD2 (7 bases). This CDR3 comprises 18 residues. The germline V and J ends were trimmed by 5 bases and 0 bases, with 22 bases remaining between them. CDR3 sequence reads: CASSRVEVGGPYQETQYF. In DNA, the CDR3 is TGTGCCAGCAGTAGAGTTGAGGTCGGGGGGCCGTACCAAGAGACCCAGTACTTC.

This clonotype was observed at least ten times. The CDR3: CASTGGRTDTQYF. The CDR3, as DNA: TGTGCCAGCACAGGGGGCCGCACAGATACGCAGTATTTT. This chain uses TRBV7-8 with TRBJ2-3; 8 bases match TRBD1. V was clipped by 7 bases and J by 1 base; unmatched bases: 1. The CDR3 extends over 13 amino acids. Germline V CDR1 and CDR2: SGHVS, FQNEAQ. The full variable domain, in which reference TRBV7-8 and TRBJ2-3 provide the parts outside the CDR3, is GAGVSQSPRYKVAKRGQDVALRCDPISGHVSLFWYQQALGQGPEFLTYFQNEAQLDKSGLPSDRFFAERPEGSVSTLKIQRTQQEDSAVYLCASTGGRTDTQYFGPGTRLTVL.

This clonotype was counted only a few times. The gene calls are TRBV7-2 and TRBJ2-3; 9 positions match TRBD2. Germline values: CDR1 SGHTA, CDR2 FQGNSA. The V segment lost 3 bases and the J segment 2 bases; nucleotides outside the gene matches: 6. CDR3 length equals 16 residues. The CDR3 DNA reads TGTGCCAGCAGCTTGGCCCCTAGCGGGACCACAGATACGCAGTATTTT. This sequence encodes CASSLAPSGTTDTQYF.